This is a list of T cell receptor beta chains from one sample in a study of shared clonotypes between healthy human individuals. Profiling relied on immunoSEQ multiplex PCR, and the TCRdb table lists in-frame clones only, not all of them. The sample comprises some 450,000 clones, around 77% of which are singletons, and about 12% rests with the top ten. The sequencing input was PBMCs. These receptors originate from a woman between 40 and 50 years old in good health. Some clones in this sample may be carry-over from other donors' samples. Both conserved end residues are part of each CDR3. D genes are given only for firm matches. A row's size may be missing; if present it is once, few, many or a size class.

>TRBJ2-7|TRBV5-1|.|.
TGCGCCAGCAGCTCGCTGGGTAAGGGCTACGAGCAGTACTTC
CASSSLGKGYEQYF
>TRBJ2-7|TRBV29-1|TRBD2|once
TGCAGCGTCCGAAACGGGACTAGCGGTATTTACGAGCAGTACTTC
CSVRNGTSGIYEQYF
>TRBJ1-1|TRBV7-2|TRBD1|.
TGTGCCAGCAGCTCTCCGACAGGGGGGTTTGAAGCTTTCTTT
CASSSPTGGFEAFF
>TRBJ2-3|TRBV5-1|.|.
TGCGCCAGCAGCCCGATAGTGGGAAGCACAGATACGCAGTATTTT
CASSPIVGSTDTQYF
>TRBJ2-2|TRBV28|.|.
TGTGCCAGTCGGCAGGGTAGGAACACCGGGGAGCTGTTTTTT
CASRQGRNTGELFF
>TRBJ2-7|TRBV5-8|.|.
TGTGCCAGCAGCTTGGCCTGGGGCGGGACGAAGTCCTACGAGCAGTACTTC
CASSLAWGGTKSYEQYF
>TRBJ2-7|TRBV28|.|.
TGTGCCAGCAGTTCCTCCCTTCGTGGGGGCGGGCGGTACGAGCAGTACTTC
CASSSSLRGGGRYEQYF
>TRBJ1-5|TRBV27|.|.
TGTGCCAGCAGTTTATTCTGGGGACAGCCCCAGCATTTT
CASSLFWGQPQHF
>TRBJ1-5|TRBV28|.|once
TGTGCCTCGGGCCGGGGAAGCAATCAGCCCCAGCATTTT
CASGRGSNQPQHF
>TRBJ2-2|TRBV7-3|TRBD1|.
TGTGCCAGCAGGAGGACAGGGCGGGGAACGGTAACCGGGGAGCTGTTTTTT
CASRRTGRGTVTGELFF
>TRBJ2-2|TRBV4-3|TRBD2|.
TGCGCCAGCAGCCAAGATCCCCGGACTAGCGGGAGGGCCGGGGAGCTGTTTTTT
CASSQDPRTSGRAGELFF
>TRBJ2-7|TRBV18|TRBD1|.
TGTGCCAGCTCTCCGACAGGGGCCGAGCAGTACTTC
CASSPTGAEQYF
>TRBJ2-7|TRBV21-1|.|once
TGTGCCAGCAGCAAAGATGAGACTAGCAAAGACTACGAGCAGTACTTC
CASSKDETSKDYEQYF
>TRBJ2-5|TRBV4-2|.|.
TGTGCCAGCAGCCAAGTAAAGGCCCTAGGTGGAGAGACCCAGTACTTC
CASSQVKALGGETQYF
>TRBJ1-4|TRBV11-2|TRBD1|few
TGTGCCAGCAGCAGGGACAGGGGTCGGAATGAAAAACTGTTTTTT
CASSRDRGRNEKLFF
>TRBJ2-7|TRBV2|.|.
TGTGCCATCCACGTATCAAGCCGGGGTGGGGCATACGAGCAGTACTTC
CAIHVSSRGGAYEQYF
>TRBJ2-1|TRBV25-1|.|.
TGTGCCAGCGGACGAGGGGGGGGTGACAATGAGCAGTTCTTC
CASGRGGGDNEQFF
>TRBJ2-7|TRBV30|.|.
TGTGCCTGGAGGGTGGACTTTACCTACGAGCAGTACTTC
CAWRVDFTYEQYF
>TRBJ2-7|TRBV5-1|TRBD1|.
TGCGCCAGCAGCTTGGCCTTGGACAGGGTAACGGACGAGCAGTACTTC
CASSLALDRVTDEQYF
>TRBJ2-2|TRBV19|.|.
TGTGCCAGTAGCCCGTGGGCCTCAAGCGGGGAGCTGTTTTTT
CASSPWASSGELFF
>TRBJ1-5|TRBV6-6|.|.
TGTGCCAGCAGGTCGGGGGGCGAGGGTCAGCCCCAGCATTTT
CASRSGGEGQPQHF
>TRBJ2-7|TRBV2|TRBD1|few
TGTGCCAGCACCCAGGGACAGGCCAGCTCCTACGAGCAGTACTTC
CASTQGQASSYEQYF
>TRBJ1-2|TRBV6-6|.|.
TGTGCCAGCAGTATCGGACAGCCCCTCACGGAGGGCTACACCTTC
CASSIGQPLTEGYTF
>TRBJ1-4|TRBV15|TRBD1|.
TGTGCCACCGGCAGATACTGGGACAGGGTTGGCGAAAAACTGTTTTTT
CATGRYWDRVGEKLFF
>TRBJ2-2|TRBV7-8|.|once
TGTGCCAGCAGCTCACAGTTCACCGGGGAGCTGTTTTTT
CASSSQFTGELFF
>TRBJ2-1|TRBV6-1|.|.
TGTGCCAGCAGTGAAATTGCAGGCTCCTACAATGAGCAGTTCTTC
CASSEIAGSYNEQFF
>TRBJ2-6|TRBV7-3|.|.
TGTGCCAGCAGCTTACAAGCCGGGGCCAACGTCCTGACTTTC
CASSLQAGANVLTF
>TRBJ1-1|TRBV6-6|.|few
TGTGCCAGCAGCTTCGGGGGGCCCGAAGGCTTCTTT
CASSFGGPEGFF
>TRBJ2-7|TRBV5-5|.|.
TGTGCCAGCAGCTCGGGGGACGAGCAGTACTTC
CASSSGDEQYF
>TRBJ1-1|TRBV10-2|.|.
TGCGCCAGCAAATCGACGGGAGACTCTGGGGCTTTCTTT
CASKSTGDSGAFF
>TRBJ2-7|TRBV6-1|TRBD2|.
TGTGCCAGCAGTGGGGCGGGAGGGCATATCTACGAGCAGTACTTC
CASSGAGGHIYEQYF
>TRBJ1-5|TRBV19|.|.
TGTGCCAGTAGTATAAGTCAGGGGCTTCAGCCCCAGCATTTT
CASSISQGLQPQHF